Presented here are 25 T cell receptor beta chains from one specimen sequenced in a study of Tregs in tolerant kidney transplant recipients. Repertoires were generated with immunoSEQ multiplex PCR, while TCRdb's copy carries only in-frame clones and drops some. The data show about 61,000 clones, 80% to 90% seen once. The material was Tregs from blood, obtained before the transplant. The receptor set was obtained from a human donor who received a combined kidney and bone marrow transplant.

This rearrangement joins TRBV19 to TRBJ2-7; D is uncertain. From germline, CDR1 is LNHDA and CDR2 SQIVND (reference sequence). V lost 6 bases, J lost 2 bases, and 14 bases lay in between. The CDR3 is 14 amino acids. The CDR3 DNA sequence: TGTGCCAGTAGCCCGATTGGGGTCCCCTACGAGCAGTACTTC. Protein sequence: CASSPIGVPYEQYF. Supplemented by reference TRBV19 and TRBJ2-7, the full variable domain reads DGGITQSPKYLFRKEGQNVTLSCEQNLNHDAMYWYRQDPGQGLRLIYYSQIVNDFQKGDIAEGYSVSREKKESFPLTVTSAQKNPTAFYLCASSPIGVPYEQYFGPGTRLTVT.

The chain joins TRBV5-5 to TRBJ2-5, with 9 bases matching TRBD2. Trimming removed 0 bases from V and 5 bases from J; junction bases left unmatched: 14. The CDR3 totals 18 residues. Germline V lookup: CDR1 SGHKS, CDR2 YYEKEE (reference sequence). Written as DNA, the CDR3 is TGTGCCAGCAGCTTGGACAGGGCAATTATAGCGGGAGTGGAGACCCAGTACTTC. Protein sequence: CASSLDRAIIAGVETQYF.

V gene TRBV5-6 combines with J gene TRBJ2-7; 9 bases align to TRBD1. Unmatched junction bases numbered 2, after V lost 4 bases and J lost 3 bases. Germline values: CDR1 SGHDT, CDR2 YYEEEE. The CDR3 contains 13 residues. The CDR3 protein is CASSRGQGYEQYF. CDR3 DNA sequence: TGTGCCAGCAGCAGGGGACAGGGCTACGAGCAGTACTTC.

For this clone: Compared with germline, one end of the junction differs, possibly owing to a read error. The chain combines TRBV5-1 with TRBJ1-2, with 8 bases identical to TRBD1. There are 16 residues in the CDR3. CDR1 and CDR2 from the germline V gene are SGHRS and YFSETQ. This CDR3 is CAGSLVGRDRGGGYTF. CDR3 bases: TGCGCCGGCAGCTTGGTTGGAAGAGACAGGGGTGGCGGCTACACCTTC.

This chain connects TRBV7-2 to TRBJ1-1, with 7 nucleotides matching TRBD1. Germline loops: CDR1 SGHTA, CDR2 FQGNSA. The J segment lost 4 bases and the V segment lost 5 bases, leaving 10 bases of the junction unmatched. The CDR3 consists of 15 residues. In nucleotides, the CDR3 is TGTGCCAGCAGCCTCAGACAGGGTCGAGGCACTGAAGCTTTCTTT. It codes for CASSLRQGRGTEAFF.

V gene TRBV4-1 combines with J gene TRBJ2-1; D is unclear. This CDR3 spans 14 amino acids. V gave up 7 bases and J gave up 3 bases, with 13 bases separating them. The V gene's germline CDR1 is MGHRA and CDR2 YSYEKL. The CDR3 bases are TGCGCCAGCACCCCCCTCACGGGCTACAATGAGCAGTTCTTC. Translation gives CASTPLTGYNEQFF.

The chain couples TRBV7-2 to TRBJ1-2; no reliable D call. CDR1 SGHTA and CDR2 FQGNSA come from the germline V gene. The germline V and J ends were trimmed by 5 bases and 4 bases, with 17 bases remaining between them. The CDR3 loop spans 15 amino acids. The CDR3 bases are TGTGCCAGCAGCCCGGTGGGGAAATCCCTCTATGGCTACACCTTC. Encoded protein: CASSPVGKSLYGYTF.

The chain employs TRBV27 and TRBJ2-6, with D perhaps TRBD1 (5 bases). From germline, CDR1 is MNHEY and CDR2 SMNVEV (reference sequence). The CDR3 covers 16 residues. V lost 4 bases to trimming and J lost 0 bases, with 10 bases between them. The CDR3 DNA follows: TGTGCCAGCAGTTCTACAGGAGCCTCTGGGGCCAACGTCCTGACTTTC. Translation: CASSSTGASGANVLTF. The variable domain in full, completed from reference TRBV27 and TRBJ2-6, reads EAQVTQNPRYLITVTGKKLTVTCSQNMNHEYMSWYRQDPGLGLRQIYYSMNVEVTDKGDVPEGYKVSRKEKRNFPLILESPSPNQTSLYFCASSSTGASGANVLTFGAGSRLTVL.

For the CDR3, the DNA is TGTGCCAGCAGACTTTGGGGGGCAACAGATACGCAGTATTTT. Translation gives CASRLWGATDTQYF. This chain joins TRBV4-2 and TRBJ2-3; D possibly uses TRBD1 or TRBD2 (6 bases each). There are 14 residues in the CDR3. The germline CDR1 and CDR2 sequences are LGHNA and YNFKEQ. Trimming pared 6 bases from V and 3 bases from J, leaving 13 bases between.

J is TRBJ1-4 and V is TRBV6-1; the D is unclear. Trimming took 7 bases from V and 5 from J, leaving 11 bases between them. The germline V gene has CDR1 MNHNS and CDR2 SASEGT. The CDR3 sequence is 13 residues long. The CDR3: CASKRAPNEKLFF. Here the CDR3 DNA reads TGTGCCAGCAAAAGGGCACCAAATGAAAAACTGTTTTTT.

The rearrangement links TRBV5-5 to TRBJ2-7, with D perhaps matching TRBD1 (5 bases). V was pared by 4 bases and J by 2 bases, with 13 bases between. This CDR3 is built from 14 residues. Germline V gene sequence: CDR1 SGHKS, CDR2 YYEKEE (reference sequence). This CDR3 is CASSPGLSAYEQYF. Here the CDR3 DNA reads TGTGCCAGCAGCCCAGGGCTGAGCGCCTACGAGCAGTACTTC.

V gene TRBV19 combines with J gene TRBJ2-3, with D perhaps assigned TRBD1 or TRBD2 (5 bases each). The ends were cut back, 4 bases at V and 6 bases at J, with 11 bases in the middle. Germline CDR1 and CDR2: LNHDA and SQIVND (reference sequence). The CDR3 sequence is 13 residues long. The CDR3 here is CASSTHGDDTQYF. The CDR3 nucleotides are TGTGCCAGTAGTACGCACGGGGACGATACGCAGTATTTT.

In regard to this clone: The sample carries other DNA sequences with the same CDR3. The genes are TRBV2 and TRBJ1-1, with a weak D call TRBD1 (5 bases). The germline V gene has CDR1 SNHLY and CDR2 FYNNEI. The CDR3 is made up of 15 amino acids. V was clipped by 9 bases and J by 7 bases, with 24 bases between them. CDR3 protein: CARNLGAGSIIEAFF. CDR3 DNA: TGTGCCAGAAATCTAGGGGCAGGGTCTATAATTGAAGCTTTCTTT.

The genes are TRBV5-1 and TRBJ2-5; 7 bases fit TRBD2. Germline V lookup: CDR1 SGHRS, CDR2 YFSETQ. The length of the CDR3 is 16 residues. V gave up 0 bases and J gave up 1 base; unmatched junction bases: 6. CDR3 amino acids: CASSLGPTGGQETQYF. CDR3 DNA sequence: TGCGCCAGCAGCTTGGGACCCACGGGGGGCCAAGAGACCCAGTACTTC.

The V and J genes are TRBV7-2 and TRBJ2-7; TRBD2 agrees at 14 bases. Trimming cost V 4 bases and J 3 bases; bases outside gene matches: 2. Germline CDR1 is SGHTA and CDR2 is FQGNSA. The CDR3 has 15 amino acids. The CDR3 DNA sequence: TGTGCCAGCAGCTCGGGACTAGCGGGAGTCTACGAGCAGTACTTC. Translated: CASSSGLAGVYEQYF. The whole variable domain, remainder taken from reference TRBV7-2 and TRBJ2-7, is GAGVSQSPSNKVTEKGKDVELRCDPISGHTALYWYRQSLGQGLEFLIYFQGNSAPDKSGLPSDRFSAERTGGSVSTLTIQRTQQEDSAVYLCASSSGLAGVYEQYFGPGTRLTVT.

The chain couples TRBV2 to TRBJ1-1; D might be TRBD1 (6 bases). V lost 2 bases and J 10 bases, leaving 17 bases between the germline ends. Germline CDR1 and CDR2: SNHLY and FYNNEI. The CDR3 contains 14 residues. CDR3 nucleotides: TGTGCCAGCAGTGAACCGGTACAGGGAAGCCGAGCTTTCTTT. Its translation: CASSEPVQGSRAFF.

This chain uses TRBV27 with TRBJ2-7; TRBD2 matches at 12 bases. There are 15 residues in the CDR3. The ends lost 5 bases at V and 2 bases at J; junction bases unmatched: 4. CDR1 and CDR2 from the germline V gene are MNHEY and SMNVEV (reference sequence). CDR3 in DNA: TGTGCCAGCAGTGCGACTAGCGGGGGCCCCTACGAGCAGTACTTC. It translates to CASSATSGGPYEQYF.

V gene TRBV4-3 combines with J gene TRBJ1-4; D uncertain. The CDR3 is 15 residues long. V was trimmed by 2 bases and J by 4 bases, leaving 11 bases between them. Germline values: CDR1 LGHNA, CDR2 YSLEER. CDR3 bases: TGCGCCAGCAGCCAACTCCGGGAAAATAATGAAAAACTGTTTTTT. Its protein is CASSQLRENNEKLFF.

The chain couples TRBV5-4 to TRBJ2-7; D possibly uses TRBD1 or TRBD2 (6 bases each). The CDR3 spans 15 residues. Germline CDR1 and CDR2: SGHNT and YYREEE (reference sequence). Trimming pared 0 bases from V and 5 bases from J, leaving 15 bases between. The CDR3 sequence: CASSLGGGPINEQYF. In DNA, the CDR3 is TGTGCCAGCAGCTTGGGTGGGGGGCCGATCAACGAGCAGTACTTC.

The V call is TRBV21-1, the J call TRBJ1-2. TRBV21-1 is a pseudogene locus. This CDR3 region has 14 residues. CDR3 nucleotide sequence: TGTGCCAGCAGCACCCGTAAAACGCGCTATGGCTACACCTTC. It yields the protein CASSTRKTRYGYTF.

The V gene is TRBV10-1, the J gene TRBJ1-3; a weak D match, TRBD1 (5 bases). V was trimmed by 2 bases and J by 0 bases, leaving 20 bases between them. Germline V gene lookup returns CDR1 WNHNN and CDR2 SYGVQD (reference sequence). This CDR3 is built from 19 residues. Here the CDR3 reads CASSEEIGGVGGSGNTIYF. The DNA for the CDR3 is TGCGCCAGCAGTGAGGAGATAGGAGGGGTGGGTGGCTCTGGAAACACCATATATTTT.

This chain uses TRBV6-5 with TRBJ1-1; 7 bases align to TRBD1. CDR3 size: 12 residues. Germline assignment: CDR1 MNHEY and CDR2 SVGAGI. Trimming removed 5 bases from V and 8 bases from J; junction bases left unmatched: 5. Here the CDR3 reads CASSPKGAEAFF. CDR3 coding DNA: TGTGCCAGCAGTCCCAAGGGGGCGGAAGCTTTCTTT.

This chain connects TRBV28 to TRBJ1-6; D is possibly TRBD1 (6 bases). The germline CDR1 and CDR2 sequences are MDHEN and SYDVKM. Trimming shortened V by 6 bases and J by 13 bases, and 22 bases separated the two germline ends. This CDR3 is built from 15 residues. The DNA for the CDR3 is TGTGCCAGCAGGTCAAGGGGACATCGAAGGGATCCCCTCCACTTT. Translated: CASRSRGHRRDPLHF.

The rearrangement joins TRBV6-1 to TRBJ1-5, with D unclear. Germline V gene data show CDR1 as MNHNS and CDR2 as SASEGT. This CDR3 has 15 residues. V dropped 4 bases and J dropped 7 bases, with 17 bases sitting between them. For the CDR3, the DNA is TGTGCCAGCAGTGTAACAGATGGGTTTGGGCAGCCCCAGCATTTT. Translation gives CASSVTDGFGQPQHF.

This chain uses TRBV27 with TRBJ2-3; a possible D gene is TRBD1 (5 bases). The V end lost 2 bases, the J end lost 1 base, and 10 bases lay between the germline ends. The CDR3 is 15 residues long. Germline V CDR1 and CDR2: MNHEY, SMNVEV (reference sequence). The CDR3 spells CASSLRGAGTDTQYF. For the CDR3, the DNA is TGTGCCAGCAGTTTAAGGGGCGCCGGCACAGATACGCAGTATTTT.